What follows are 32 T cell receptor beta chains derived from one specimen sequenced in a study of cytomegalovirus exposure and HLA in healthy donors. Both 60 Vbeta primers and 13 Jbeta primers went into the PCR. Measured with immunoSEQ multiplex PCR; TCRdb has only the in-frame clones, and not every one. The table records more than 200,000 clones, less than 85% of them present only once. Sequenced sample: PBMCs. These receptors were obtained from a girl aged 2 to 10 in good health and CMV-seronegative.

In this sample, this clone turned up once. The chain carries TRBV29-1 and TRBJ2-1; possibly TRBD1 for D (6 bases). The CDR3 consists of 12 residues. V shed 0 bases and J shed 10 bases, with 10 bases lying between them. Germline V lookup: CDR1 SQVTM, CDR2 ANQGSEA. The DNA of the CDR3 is TGCAGCGTTGAAGAAGGGGGTGAGGAGCAGTTCTTC. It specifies CSVEEGGEEQFF.

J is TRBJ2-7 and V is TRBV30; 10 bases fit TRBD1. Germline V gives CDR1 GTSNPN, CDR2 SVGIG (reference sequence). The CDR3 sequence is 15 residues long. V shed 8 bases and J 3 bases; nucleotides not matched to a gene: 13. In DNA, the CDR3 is TGTGCCCTAGGCGGGACAGGGGCCTTATTCTACGAGCAGTACTTC. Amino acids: CALGGTGALFYEQYF.

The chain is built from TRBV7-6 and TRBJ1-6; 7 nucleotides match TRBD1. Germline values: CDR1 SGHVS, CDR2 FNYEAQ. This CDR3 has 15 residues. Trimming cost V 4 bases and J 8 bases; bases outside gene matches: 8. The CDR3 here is CASSSGTVAYSPLHF. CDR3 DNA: TGTGCCAGCAGCTCAGGGACAGTAGCGTATTCACCCCTCCACTTT.

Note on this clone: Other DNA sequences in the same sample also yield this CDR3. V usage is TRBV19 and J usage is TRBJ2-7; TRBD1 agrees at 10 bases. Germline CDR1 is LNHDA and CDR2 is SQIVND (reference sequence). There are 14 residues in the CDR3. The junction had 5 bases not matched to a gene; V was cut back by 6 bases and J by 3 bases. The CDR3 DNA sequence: TGTGCCAGTAGCCCTGGGACAGGGGTCTACGAGCAGTACTTC. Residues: CASSPGTGVYEQYF.

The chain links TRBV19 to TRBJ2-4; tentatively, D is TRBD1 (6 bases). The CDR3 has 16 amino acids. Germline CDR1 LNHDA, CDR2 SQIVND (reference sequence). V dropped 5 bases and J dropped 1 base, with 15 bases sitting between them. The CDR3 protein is CASSLGSGVAKNIQYF. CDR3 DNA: TGTGCCAGTAGTCTAGGCTCAGGGGTGGCCAAAAACATTCAGTACTTC.

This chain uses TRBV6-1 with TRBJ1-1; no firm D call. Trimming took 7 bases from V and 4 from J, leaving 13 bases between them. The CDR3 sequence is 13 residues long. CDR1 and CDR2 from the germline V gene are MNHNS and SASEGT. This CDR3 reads CASTGVGSTEAFF. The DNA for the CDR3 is TGTGCCAGCACCGGGGTAGGAAGCACTGAAGCTTTCTTT.

This CDR3 is CASSPRTGGETQYF. The DNA for the CDR3 is TGTGCCAGCAGCCCGAGGACAGGGGGGGAGACCCAGTACTTC. The rearrangement joins TRBV7-2 to TRBJ2-5; 10 positions match TRBD1. Looked up from germline, CDR1 is SGHTA and CDR2 is FQGNSA. Trimming took 5 bases from V and 5 from J; bases not matched to a gene: 5. CDR3 length equals 14 residues.

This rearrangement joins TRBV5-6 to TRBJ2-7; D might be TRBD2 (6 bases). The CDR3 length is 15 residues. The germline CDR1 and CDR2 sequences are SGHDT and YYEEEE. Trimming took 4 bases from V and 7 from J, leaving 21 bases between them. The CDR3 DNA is TGTGCCAGCAGCGCCCCCGGGGCGGGACCAGGGGAGCAGTACTTC. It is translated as CASSAPGAGPGEQYF.

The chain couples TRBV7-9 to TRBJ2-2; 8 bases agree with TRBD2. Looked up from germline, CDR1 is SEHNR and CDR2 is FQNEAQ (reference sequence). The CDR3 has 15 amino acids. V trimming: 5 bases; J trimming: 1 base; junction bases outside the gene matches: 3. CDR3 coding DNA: TGTGCCAGCAGCCCCAGCGGGGGGAACACCGGGGAGCTGTTTTTT. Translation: CASSPSGGNTGELFF.

DNA for the CDR3: TGCGCCAGCAGCCGAGGCGGAGATCAAGAGACCCAGTACTTC. It codes for CASSRGGDQETQYF. The chain couples TRBV5-1 to TRBJ2-5; D is ambiguous. Germline values: CDR1 SGHRS, CDR2 YFSETQ. CDR3 length: 14 residues. The V gene lost 4 bases and the J gene lost 2 bases, with 12 bases spanning the gap.

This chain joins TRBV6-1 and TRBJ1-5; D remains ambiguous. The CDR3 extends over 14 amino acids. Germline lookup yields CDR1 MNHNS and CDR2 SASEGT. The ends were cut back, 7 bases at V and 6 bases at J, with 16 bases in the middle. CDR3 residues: CASTPPDISQPQHF. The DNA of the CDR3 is TGTGCCAGCACCCCCCCCGACATCTCTCAGCCCCAGCATTTT.

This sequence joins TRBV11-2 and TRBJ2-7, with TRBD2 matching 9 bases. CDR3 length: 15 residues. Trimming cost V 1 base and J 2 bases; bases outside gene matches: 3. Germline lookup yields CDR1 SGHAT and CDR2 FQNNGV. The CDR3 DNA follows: TGTGCCAGCAGCTTAGGTAGCGGGGGCACCTACGAGCAGTACTTC. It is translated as CASSLGSGGTYEQYF.

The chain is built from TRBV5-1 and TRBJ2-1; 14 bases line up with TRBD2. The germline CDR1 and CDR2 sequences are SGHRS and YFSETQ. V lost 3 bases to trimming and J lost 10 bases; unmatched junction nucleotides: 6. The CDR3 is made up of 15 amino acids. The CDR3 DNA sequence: TGCGCCAGCAGCTGGACTAGCGGGGGGCCGGAGGAGCAGTTCTTC. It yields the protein CASSWTSGGPEEQFF.

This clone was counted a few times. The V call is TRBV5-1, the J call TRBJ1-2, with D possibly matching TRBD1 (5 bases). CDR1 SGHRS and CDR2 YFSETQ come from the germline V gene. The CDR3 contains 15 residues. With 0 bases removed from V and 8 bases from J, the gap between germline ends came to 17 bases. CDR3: CASSLGVEGAQGYTF. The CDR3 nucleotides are TGCGCCAGCAGCTTGGGGGTAGAAGGGGCGCAGGGCTACACCTTC.

The CDR3 here is CAIKDPGYGGYTF. The CDR3 DNA reads TGTGCCATCAAAGACCCCGGGTATGGTGGCTACACCTTC. V and J are TRBV10-3 and TRBJ1-2; no clear D gene. V was trimmed by 7 bases and J by 7 bases, leaving 16 bases between them. The CDR3 is 13 residues long. CDR1 and CDR2 (germline): ENHRY, SYGVKD.

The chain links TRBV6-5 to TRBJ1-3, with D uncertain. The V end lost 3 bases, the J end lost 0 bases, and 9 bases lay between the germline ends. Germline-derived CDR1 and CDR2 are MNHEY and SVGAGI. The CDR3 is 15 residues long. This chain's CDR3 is CASSYGRPSGNTIYF. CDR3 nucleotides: TGTGCCAGCAGTTATGGGCGACCCTCTGGAAACACCATATATTTT.

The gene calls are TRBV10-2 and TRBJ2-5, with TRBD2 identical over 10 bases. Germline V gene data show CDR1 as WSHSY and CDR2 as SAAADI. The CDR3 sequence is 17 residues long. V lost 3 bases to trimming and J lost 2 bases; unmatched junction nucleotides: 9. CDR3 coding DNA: TGCGCCAGCAGTGATAGCGGGGGGTTTACCAAACAAGAGACCCAGTACTTC. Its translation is CASSDSGGFTKQETQYF.

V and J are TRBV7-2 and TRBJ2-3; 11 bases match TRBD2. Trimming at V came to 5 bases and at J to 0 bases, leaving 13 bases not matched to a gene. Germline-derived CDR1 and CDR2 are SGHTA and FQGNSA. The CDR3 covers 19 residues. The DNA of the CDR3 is TGTGCCAGCAGCGCTCCCCTTGTAGCGGGGGGGGGAAGCACAGATACGCAGTATTTT. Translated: CASSAPLVAGGGSTDTQYF.

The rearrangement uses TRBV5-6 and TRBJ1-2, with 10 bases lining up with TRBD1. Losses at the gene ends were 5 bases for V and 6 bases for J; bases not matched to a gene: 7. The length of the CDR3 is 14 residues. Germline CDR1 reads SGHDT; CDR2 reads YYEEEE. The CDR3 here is CASRPGDRGDGYTF. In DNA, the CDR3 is TGTGCCAGCAGACCTGGGGACAGGGGCGATGGCTACACCTTC. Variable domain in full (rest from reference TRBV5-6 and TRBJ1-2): DAGVTQSPTHLIKTRGQQVTLRCSPKSGHDTVSWYQQALGQGPQFIFQYYEEEERQRGNFPDRFSGHQFPNYSSELNVNALLLGDSALYLCASRPGDRGDGYTFGSGTRLTVV.

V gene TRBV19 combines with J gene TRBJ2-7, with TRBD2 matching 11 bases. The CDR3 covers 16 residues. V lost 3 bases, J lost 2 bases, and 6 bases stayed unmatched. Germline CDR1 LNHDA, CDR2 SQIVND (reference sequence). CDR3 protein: CASSIFGTSGAYEQYF. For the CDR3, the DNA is TGTGCCAGTAGTATCTTCGGGACTAGCGGCGCCTACGAGCAGTACTTC.

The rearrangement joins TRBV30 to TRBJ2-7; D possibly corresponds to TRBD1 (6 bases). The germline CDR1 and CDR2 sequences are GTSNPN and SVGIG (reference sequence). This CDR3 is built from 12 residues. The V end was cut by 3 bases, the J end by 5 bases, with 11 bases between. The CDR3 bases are TGTGCCTGGAGCCTACAGGGCAACGAGCAGTACTTC. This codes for CAWSLQGNEQYF. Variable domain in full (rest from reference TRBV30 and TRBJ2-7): SQTIHQWPATLVQPVGSPLSLECTVEGTSNPNLYWYRQAAGRGLQLLFYSVGIGQISSEVPQNLSASRPQDRQFILSSKKLLLSDSGFYLCAWSLQGNEQYFGPGTRLTVT.

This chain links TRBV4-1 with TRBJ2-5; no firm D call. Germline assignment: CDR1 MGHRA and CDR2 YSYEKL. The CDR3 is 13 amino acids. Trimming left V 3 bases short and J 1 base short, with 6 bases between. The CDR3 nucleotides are TGCGCCAGCAGCCATCCTAGCCAAGAGACCCAGTACTTC. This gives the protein CASSHPSQETQYF.

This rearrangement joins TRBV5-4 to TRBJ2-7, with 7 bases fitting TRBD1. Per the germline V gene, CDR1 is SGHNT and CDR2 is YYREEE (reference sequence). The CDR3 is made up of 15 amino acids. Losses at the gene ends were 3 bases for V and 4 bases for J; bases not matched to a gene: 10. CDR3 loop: CASSWDRRQGYEQYF. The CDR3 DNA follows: TGTGCCAGCAGCTGGGACAGACGCCAGGGTTACGAGCAGTACTTC.

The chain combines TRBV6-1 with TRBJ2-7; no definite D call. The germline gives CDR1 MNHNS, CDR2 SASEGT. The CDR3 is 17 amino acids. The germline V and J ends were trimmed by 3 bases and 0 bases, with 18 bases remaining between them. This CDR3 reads CASSETAQRQSSYEQYF. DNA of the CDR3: TGTGCCAGCAGTGAGACTGCTCAGCGCCAAAGCTCCTACGAGCAGTACTTC.

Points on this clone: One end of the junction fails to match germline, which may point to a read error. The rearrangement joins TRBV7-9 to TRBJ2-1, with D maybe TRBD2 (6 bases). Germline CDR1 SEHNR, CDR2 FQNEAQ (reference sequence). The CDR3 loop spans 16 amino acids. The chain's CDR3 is CSSSSSTSLFWDEQFF. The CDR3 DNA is TGTTCCAGCAGCTCTTCGACTAGTCTCTTTTGGGATGAGCAGTTCTTC.

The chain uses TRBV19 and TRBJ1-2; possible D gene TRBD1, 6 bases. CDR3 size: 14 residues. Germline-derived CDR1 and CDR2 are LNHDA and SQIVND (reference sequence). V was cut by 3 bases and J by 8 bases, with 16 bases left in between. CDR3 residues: CASSIAGAPGGYTF. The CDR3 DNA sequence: TGTGCCAGTAGTATTGCGGGGGCTCCTGGGGGCTACACCTTC.

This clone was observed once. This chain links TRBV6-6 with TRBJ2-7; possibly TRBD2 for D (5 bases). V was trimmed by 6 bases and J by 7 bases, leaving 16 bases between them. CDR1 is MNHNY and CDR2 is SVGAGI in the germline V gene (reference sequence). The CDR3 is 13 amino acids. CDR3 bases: TGTGCCAGCAGATCGGACGGGGTGGGGGAGCAGTACTTC. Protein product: CASRSDGVGEQYF.

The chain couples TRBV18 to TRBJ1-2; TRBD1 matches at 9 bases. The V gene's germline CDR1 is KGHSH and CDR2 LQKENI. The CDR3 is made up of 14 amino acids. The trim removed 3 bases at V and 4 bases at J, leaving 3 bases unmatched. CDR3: CASSPGTGSYGYTF. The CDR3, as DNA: TGTGCCAGCTCACCCGGGACAGGGTCCTATGGCTACACCTTC.

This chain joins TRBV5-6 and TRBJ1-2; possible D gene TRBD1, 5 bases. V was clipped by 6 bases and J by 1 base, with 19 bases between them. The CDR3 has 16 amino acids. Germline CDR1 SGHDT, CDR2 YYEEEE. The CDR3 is CASTSGLAIFNYGYTF. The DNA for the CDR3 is TGTGCCAGCACCTCAGGGTTAGCCATCTTTAACTATGGCTACACCTTC.

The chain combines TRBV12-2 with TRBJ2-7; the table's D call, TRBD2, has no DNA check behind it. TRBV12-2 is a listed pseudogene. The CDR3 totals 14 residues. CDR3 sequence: CASRPVWLAYEQYF. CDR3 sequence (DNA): TGTGCAAGTCGCCCCGTTTGGCTAGCTTACGAGCAGTACTTC.

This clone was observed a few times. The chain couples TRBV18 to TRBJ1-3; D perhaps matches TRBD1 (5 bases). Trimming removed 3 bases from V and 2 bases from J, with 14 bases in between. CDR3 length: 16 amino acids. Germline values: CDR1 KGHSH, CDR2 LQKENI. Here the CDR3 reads CASSPLDAGPGNTIYF. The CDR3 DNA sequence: TGTGCCAGCTCACCCTTGGACGCGGGGCCTGGAAACACCATATATTTT. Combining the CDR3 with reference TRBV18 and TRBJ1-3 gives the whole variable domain NAGVMQNPRHLVRRRGQEARLRCSPMKGHSHVYWYRQLPEEGLKFMVYLQKENIIDESGMPKERFSAEFPKEGPSILRIQQVVRGDSAAYFCASSPLDAGPGNTIYFGEGSWLTVV.

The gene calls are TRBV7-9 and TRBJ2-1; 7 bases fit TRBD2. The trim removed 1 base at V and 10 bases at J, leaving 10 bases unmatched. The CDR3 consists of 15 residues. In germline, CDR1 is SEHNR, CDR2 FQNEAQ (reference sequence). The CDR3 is CASSLDHRDYTEQFF. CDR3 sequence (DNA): TGTGCCAGCAGCTTAGACCACCGGGACTATACCGAGCAGTTCTTC.